The present entry profiles one T cell receptor (beta chain) with its context. The data belong to a study of Ad26.COV2.S vaccination and SARS-CoV-2 variants. The ends lost 2 bases at V and 4 bases at J; junction bases unmatched: 7. The V gene's germline CDR1 is MDHEN and CDR2 SYDVKM. This CDR3 spans 15 amino acids. The treatment denotes: around 19 received Ad26.COV2.S at low or high dose, single or two shots; 5 received placebo; per-sample allocation not given. Day 63 following the first vaccine or placebo injection was when the samples were taken. Using immunoSEQ multiplex PCR, the repertoire was profiled, and TCRdb retains in-frame clones only, with some absent. The sample records around 450,000 clones, roughly 87% being singletons.

Source: peripheral blood, taken in a trial of Ad26.COV2.S vaccine versus placebo. The clonotype originates from a person between 18 and 59 years old who received the Ad26.COV2.S COVID-19 vaccine or a placebo. The chain has TRBV28 and TRBJ1-2; TRBD1 agrees at 7 bases. The CDR3 DNA is TGTGCCAGCAGTTTAGGGGACAGTCTTGCCTATGGCTACACCTTC. Translated, it gives CASSLGDSLAYGYTF.